This TCR beta chain emerged from a study of blood T cell repertoires in COVID-19. The wider study: T cells, B-cell-depleted T cells, or PBMCs supplied cDNA or gDNA.

Authors' methods: Using reference gene primer amplification, nucleated cell counts were estimated. Using immunoSEQ multiplex PCR, the repertoire was profiled, and TCRdb retains in-frame clones only, with some absent. V, J and clone size derive from that table, while D and trimming were established from the DNA sequence. Here the sample spans approximately 330,000 clones, about nine tenths being singletons. Seattle participants joined during active infection and were tracked over time. This CDR3 has 12 amino acids. Germline CDR1 reads MGHDK; CDR2 reads SYGVNS. Trimming removed 3 bases from V and 5 bases from J, with 8 bases in between.

The chain couples TRBV25-1 to TRBJ2-7; maybe TRBD2 (6 bases). The TCR sequence derives from a young man with COVID-19, enrolled during active disease. The sequenced sample consisted of peripheral blood. The CDR3 loop reads CASSDSGDEQYF. CDR3 DNA sequence: TGTGCCAGCAGTGACTCGGGGGACGAGCAGTACTTC.